These 10 T cell receptor beta chains originate from one sample sequenced in a study of T cells in Graves' hyperthyroidism and ophthalmopathy. Amplification yielded TCR beta CDR3 regions, with RNA transcripts as the source. Carried out on the TCR CDR3, a first-round RT-PCR used the HTBI primer set. TCRdb fed the multiplex PCR reads into MiXCR, producing one record per CDR3 protein. Among 300,000 to 450,000 distinct CDR3 sequences listed, 15% to 19% were seen once. Sequenced input: blood. These receptors were obtained from a young woman with Graves' hyperthyroidism that later progressed to Graves' ophthalmopathy.

This clonotype occurred many times. This chain connects TRBV29-1 to TRBJ1-2; TRBD1 aligns across 7 bases. CDR1 and CDR2 from the germline V gene are SQVTM and ANQGSEA. The V segment lost 0 bases and the J segment 8 bases; nucleotides outside the gene matches: 12. There are 15 residues in the CDR3. The DNA for the CDR3 is TGCAGCGTTGAAGATAGGGAAGGGGGCGCTGAGGGCTACACCTTC. Encoded protein: CSVEDREGGAEGYTF.

The chain joins TRBV6-6 to TRBJ1-5; D uncertain. Trimming removed 0 bases from V and 0 bases from J, with 9 bases in between. The CDR3 loop spans 16 amino acids. CDR1 MNHNY and CDR2 SVGAGI come from the germline V gene (reference sequence). The CDR3, as DNA: TGTGCCAGCAGTTACTCTCAGGAGGGTAGCAATCAGCCCCAGCATTTT. Its translation is CASSYSQEGSNQPQHF.

This clonotype was detected a few times. The V call is TRBV6-1, the J call TRBJ2-1; no definite D call. Germline CDR1 is MNHNS and CDR2 is SASEGT. This CDR3 region has 13 residues. The V gene lost 5 bases and the J gene lost 4 bases, with 9 bases spanning the gap. This CDR3 is CASSLFTYNEQFF. Here the CDR3 DNA reads TGTGCCAGCAGTTTGTTTACATACAATGAGCAGTTCTTC.

This clonotype was detected ten times or more. The chain uses TRBV6-2 or TRBV6-3 and TRBJ2-3; D is unresolved. V dropped 0 bases and J dropped 0 bases, with 4 bases sitting between them. CDR1 and CDR2 from the germline V gene are MNHEY and SVGEGT. This CDR3 has 14 residues. Here the CDR3 DNA reads TGTGCCAGCAGTTACTCTTATAGCACAGATACGCAGTATTTT. This gives the protein CASSYSYSTDTQYF.

This clonotype was recorded a few times. The V gene is TRBV19, the J gene TRBJ2-5; D gene unclear. Germline values: CDR1 LNHDA, CDR2 SQIVND (reference sequence). V lost 4 bases and J lost 4, with 7 bases in between. This CDR3 comprises 12 residues. The CDR3 reads CASSTRSETQYF. In DNA, the CDR3 is TGTGCCAGTAGTACACGGTCAGAGACCCAGTACTTC.

The chain links TRBV7-6 to TRBJ1-4, with D tentatively TRBD1 (6 bases). From germline, CDR1 is SGHVS and CDR2 FNYEAQ. The CDR3 consists of 18 residues. Trimming cost V 1 base and J 4 bases, with 19 bases left between them. The CDR3 loop reads CASSLEISERGDNEKLFF. CDR3 bases: TGTGCCAGCAGCTTAGAAATAAGTGAAAGGGGGGATAATGAAAAACTGTTTTTT. Together with reference TRBV7-6 and TRBJ1-4, the CDR3 gives the full variable domain: GAGVSQSPRYKVTKRGQDVALRCDPISGHVSLYWYRQALGQGPEFLTYFNYEAQQDKSGLPNDRFSAERPEGSISTLTIQRTEQRDSAMYRCASSLEISERGDNEKLFFGSGTQLSVL.

The chain combines TRBV2 with TRBJ1-2; 8 bases agree with TRBD1. The junction had 9 bases not matched to a gene; V was cut back by 6 bases and J by 3 bases. The CDR3 extends over 15 amino acids. Germline assignment: CDR1 SNHLY and CDR2 FYNNEI. The CDR3 nucleotides are TGTGCCAGCAGCGCCCGGGACAGGTCTGACTATGGCTACACCTTC. Residues: CASSARDRSDYGYTF.

This clonotype was observed many times. The V and J genes are TRBV11-3 and TRBJ1-1, with D unresolved. The germline CDR1 and CDR2 sequences are SGHNT and YENEEA. The CDR3 is 13 residues long. Trimming removed 1 base from V and 1 base from J, with 4 bases in between. CDR3 sequence: CASSLGSNTEAFF. Here the CDR3 DNA reads TGTGCCAGCAGCTTAGGGTCGAACACTGAAGCTTTCTTT.

This clonotype was seen at least ten times. The V gene is TRBV7-9, the J gene TRBJ2-7; the match to TRBD2 covers 10 bases. Germline trimming cut 4 bases from V and 6 bases from J; bases unmatched to any gene: 9. Germline assignment: CDR1 SEHNR and CDR2 FQNEAQ (reference sequence). This CDR3 is built from 15 residues. The CDR3 protein is CASSSISGGLGEQYF. CDR3 nucleotides: TGTGCCAGCAGCTCTATTAGCGGGGGGCTCGGCGAGCAGTACTTC.

This clonotype was recorded many times. The chain recombines TRBV12-3 or TRBV12-4 with TRBJ2-1; D remains ambiguous. This CDR3 spans 12 amino acids. The V and J ends lost 5 bases and 6 bases respectively, with 8 bases between them. The CDR3 DNA is TGTGCCAGCAGTACACAAGGCAATGAGCAGTTCTTC. This encodes CASSTQGNEQFF.